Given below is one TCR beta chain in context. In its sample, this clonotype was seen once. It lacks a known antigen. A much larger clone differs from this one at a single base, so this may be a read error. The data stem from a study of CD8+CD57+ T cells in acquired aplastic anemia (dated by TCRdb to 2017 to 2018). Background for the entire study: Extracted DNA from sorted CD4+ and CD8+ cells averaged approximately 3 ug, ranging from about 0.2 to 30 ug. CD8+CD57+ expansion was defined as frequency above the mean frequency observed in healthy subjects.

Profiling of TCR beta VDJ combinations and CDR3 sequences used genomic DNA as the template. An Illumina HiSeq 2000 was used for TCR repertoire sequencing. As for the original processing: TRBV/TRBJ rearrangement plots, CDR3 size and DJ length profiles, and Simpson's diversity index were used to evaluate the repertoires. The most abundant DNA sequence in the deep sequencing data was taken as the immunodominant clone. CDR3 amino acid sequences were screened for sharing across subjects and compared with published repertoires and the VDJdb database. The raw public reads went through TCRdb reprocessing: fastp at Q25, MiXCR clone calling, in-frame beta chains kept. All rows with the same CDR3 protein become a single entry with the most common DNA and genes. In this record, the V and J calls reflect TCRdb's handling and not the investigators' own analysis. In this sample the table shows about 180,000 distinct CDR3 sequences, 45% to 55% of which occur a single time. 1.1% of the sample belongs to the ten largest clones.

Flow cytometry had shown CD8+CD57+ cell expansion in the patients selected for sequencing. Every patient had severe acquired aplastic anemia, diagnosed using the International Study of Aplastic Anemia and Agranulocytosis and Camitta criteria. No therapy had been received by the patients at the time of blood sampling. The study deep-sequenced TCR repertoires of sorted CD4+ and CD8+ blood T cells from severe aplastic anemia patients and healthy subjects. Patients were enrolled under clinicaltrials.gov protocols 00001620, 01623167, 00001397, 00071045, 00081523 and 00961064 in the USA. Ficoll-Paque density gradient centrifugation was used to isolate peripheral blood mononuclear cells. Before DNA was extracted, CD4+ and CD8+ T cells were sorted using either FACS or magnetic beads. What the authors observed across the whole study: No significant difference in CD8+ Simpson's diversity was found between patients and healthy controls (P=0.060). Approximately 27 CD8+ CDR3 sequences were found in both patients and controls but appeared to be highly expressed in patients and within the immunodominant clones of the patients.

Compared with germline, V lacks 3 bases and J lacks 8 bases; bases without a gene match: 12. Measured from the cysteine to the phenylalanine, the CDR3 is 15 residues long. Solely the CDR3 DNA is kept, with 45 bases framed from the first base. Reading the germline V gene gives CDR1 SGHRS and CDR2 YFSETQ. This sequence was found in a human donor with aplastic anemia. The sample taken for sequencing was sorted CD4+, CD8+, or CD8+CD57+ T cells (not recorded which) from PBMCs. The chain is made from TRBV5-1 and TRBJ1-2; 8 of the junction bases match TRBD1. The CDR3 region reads CASSSALGQAGGYTF. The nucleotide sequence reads TGCGCCAGCAGCTCGGCCCTGGGACAGGCAGGCGGCTACACCTTC. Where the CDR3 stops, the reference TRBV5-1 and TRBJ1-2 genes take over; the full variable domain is KAGVTQTPRYLIKTRGQQVTLSCSPISGHRSVSWYQQTPGQGLQFLFEYFSETQRNKGNFPGRFSGRQFSNSRSEMNVSTLELGDSALYLCASSSALGQAGGYTFGSGTRLTVV.